This T cell receptor beta chain stems from a study of T-cell reconstitution after alpha-beta-depleted transplantation in children. Library preparation (for TCRbeta) was performed with unique molecular identifiers. TCRdb fed the PCR reads into MiXCR, producing one record per CDR3 protein. The table includes 440,000 or so distinct CDR3 sequences, approximately 10% detected once. This sequence was found in a human donor who donated a stem cell graft to a child with acute myeloid leukemia. Here the sequenced sample was PBMCs from the stem cell graft donor, taken from the stem cell graft.

In DNA form, the CDR3 reads TGCAGTGCTAGAGATGACCACAGGGGCGATGAAAAACTGTTTTTT. This sequence encodes CSARDDHRGDEKLFF. This chain links TRBV20-1 with TRBJ1-4; 7 nucleotides match TRBD1. The CDR3 sequence is 15 residues long. V shed 0 bases, J shed 6 bases, and the junction held 7 bases outside the gene matches. Germline CDR1 DFQATT, CDR2 SNEGSKA (reference sequence).